The clone carrying this TCR beta chain is a singleton in its sample. No antigen is known for it. The sample belongs to a study of memory CD4+ T cells and cytomegalovirus serostatus. Study details: Donors were healthy Belgian adults, under 10 CMV seropositive and 20 to 25 seronegative.

Single viable CD3+CD4+CD8-CD45RO+ cells were sorted as the memory CD4+ T cells. CD4+ T cells were isolated by positive magnetic selection. The authors' processing: After removing out-of-frame reads, 2,204,828 distinct TCRbeta sequences remained. Libraries were prepared by immunoSEQ multiplex PCR; TCRdb keeps only in-frame clonotypes and omits some of them. V, J and clone size reflect that table, while D and trimming were determined from the DNA. This repertoire shows about 60,000 clones, approximately 77% found once; its top ten account for 0.7% to 0.9%. The study's findings and limits: Repertoires predicted CMV serostatus with median bootstrapped AUC of around 0.95.

This receptor was identified in an adult in good health and CMV-seronegative. The material sequenced was memory CD4+ T cells from blood.

CDR3 nucleotides: TGTGCCAGCAGTGACCGGACGGGCTATGGCTACACCTTC. Its protein is CASSDRTGYGYTF. The chain carries TRBV6-6 and TRBJ1-2; no clear D gene. V was trimmed by 5 bases and J by 4 bases, leaving 11 bases between them. CDR3 length equals 13 residues. Germline CDR1 MNHNY, CDR2 SVGAGI (reference sequence).